The 18 T cell receptor beta chains reported below all come from one sample, sequenced in a study of cytomegalovirus exposure and HLA in healthy donors. Primers included in the PCR were 60 Vbeta and 13 Jbeta primers. TCRdb's copy holds only in-frame clones and misses some; the assay was immunoSEQ multiplex PCR. The sample records 150,000 to 200,000 clones, around 68% being singletons. Sequencing input: PBMCs. These receptors were taken from a young man in good health and CMV-seropositive.

V gene TRBV27 combines with J gene TRBJ1-5, with D perhaps matching TRBD1 (5 bases). Germline lookup yields CDR1 MNHEY and CDR2 SMNVEV (reference sequence). V was clipped by 3 bases and J by 0 bases, with 9 bases between them. The CDR3 totals 15 residues. The CDR3 is CASSFRRDSNQPQHF. In nucleotides, the CDR3 is TGTGCCAGCAGTTTCCGCAGGGATAGCAATCAGCCCCAGCATTTT.

The V gene is TRBV7-3, the J gene TRBJ2-6, with unresolved D. V lost 4 bases to trimming and J lost 0 bases, with 7 bases between them. This CDR3 has 15 amino acids. Germline V gene sequence: CDR1 SGHTA, CDR2 FQGTGA. For the CDR3, the DNA is TGTGCCAGCAGCTGGCCGTTCTCTGGGGCCAACGTCCTGACTTTC. Translating it yields CASSWPFSGANVLTF.

This clone was found a few times. The chain carries TRBV6-4 and TRBJ2-7, with TRBD2 matching 7 bases. The J segment lost 2 bases and the V segment lost 4 bases, leaving 11 bases of the junction unmatched. From germline, CDR1 is MRHNA and CDR2 SNTAGT. The CDR3 runs 16 residues. CDR3 nucleotide sequence: TGTGCCAGCAGTGCCCACCCAGCGGGATATACCTACGAGCAGTACTTC. It translates to CASSAHPAGYTYEQYF.

This clone came up once. The chain links TRBV29-1 to TRBJ2-1, with D possibly matching TRBD1 (5 bases). V was shortened by 7 bases and J by 9 bases, with 16 bases between the two germline ends. Germline V gives CDR1 SQVTM, CDR2 ANQGSEA. This CDR3 has 12 residues. Here the CDR3 DNA reads TGCAGCGCCGCCGGTCAGGGCGCTGAGCAGTTCTTC. It specifies CSAAGQGAEQFF.

The V and J genes are TRBV19 and TRBJ2-3; 14 nucleotides align to TRBD2. CDR1 is LNHDA and CDR2 is SQIVND in the germline V gene (reference sequence). The CDR3 loop spans 17 amino acids. V dropped 5 bases and J dropped 5; count of bases not matched to a gene: 9. The CDR3 loop reads CASSDSLGTSGGDTQYF. The CDR3 bases are TGTGCCAGTAGTGATTCCTTAGGGACTAGCGGGGGAGATACGCAGTATTTT.

This clone was found once. The CDR3: CASSLGRQGAYEQYF. CDR3 bases: TGTGCCAGCAGCTTAGGGAGACAGGGGGCGTACGAGCAGTACTTC. This chain links TRBV7-2 with TRBJ2-7, with 10 bases fitting TRBD1. V was pared by 1 base and J by 4 bases, with 4 bases of the junction left unmatched. The germline V gene encodes CDR1 SGHTA and CDR2 FQGNSA. The CDR3 is 15 amino acids.

Details on this clone: At one boundary the junction diverges from the germline segment, which might be a read error. The CDR3 sequence: CAWAGLATLGNAQFF. The CDR3, as DNA: TGTGCCTGGGCGGGACTAGCCACCTTAGGAAATGCGCAGTTCTTC. V and J are TRBV30 and TRBJ2-1; 9 bases fit TRBD2. Germline values: CDR1 GTSNPN, CDR2 SVGIG (reference sequence). This CDR3 is 15 amino acids long.

The chain has TRBV29-1 and TRBJ2-7, with D possibly TRBD2 on 6 matching bases. V was trimmed by 4 bases and J by 4 bases, leaving 17 bases between them. Germline V gives CDR1 SQVTM, CDR2 ANQGSEA. The CDR3 spans 14 residues. The CDR3: CSVVQGGITYEQYF. The DNA of the CDR3 is TGCAGCGTTGTTCAGGGCGGGATAACGTACGAGCAGTACTTC.

The chain recombines TRBV30 with TRBJ2-7, with 7 bases aligning to TRBD2. CDR3 length: 12 residues. CDR1 is GTSNPN and CDR2 is SVGIG in the germline V gene (reference sequence). Unmatched junction bases numbered 3, after V lost 4 bases and J lost 3 bases. The CDR3 loop reads CAWNGGSYEQYF. The CDR3 region has the DNA TGTGCCTGGAACGGCGGGAGCTACGAGCAGTACTTC.

The sample holds a few counts of this clone. This chain joins TRBV6-5 and TRBJ2-7; TRBD1 matches 8 bases. CDR1 is MNHEY and CDR2 is SVGAGI in the germline V gene. This CDR3 has 15 residues. With V trimmed by 0 bases and J by 3 bases, 4 bases remained unmatched. Here the CDR3 DNA reads TGTGCCAGCAGTTACTCGGCAGGACAGGGCTACGAGCAGTACTTC. Amino acid sequence: CASSYSAGQGYEQYF.

CDR3 DNA: TGTGCCAGCAGTGAATCAAGACAGGGCAATCAGCCCCAGCATTTT. Amino acids: CASSESRQGNQPQHF. The gene calls are TRBV25-1 and TRBJ1-5, with TRBD1 as a possible D gene (6 bases). The CDR3 is 15 amino acids. Trimming shortened V by 1 base and J by 2 bases, and 9 bases separated the two germline ends. The germline V gene encodes CDR1 MGHDK and CDR2 SYGVNS. The full variable domain, completed using reference TRBV25-1 and TRBJ1-5, is EADIYQTPRYLVIGTGKKITLECSQTMGHDKMYWYQQDPGMELHLIHYSYGVNSTEKGDLSSESTVSRIRTEHFPLTLESARPSHTSQYLCASSESRQGNQPQHFGDGTRLSIL.

This chain links TRBV12-5 with TRBJ1-1, with D maybe TRBD1 (5 bases). The CDR3 loop spans 14 amino acids. Trimming took 1 base from V and 2 from J, leaving 8 bases between them. Germline V CDR1 and CDR2: LGHNT, FRNRAP. The CDR3 protein is CASGLGQGNTEAFF. DNA of the CDR3: TGTGCTAGTGGTTTGGGGCAGGGAAACACTGAAGCTTTCTTT.

This sequence joins TRBV1 and TRBJ1-1. TRBV1 represents a pseudogene. This CDR3 contains 14 residues. The CDR3 nucleotides read TGCACCAGCAGCCAAGAGACGGGGAACACTGAAGCTTTCTTT. Translation gives CTSSQETGNTEAFF.

V usage is TRBV27 and J usage is TRBJ2-1, with 9 nucleotides matching TRBD2. The CDR3 totals 14 residues. Losses at the gene ends were 6 bases for V and 6 bases for J; bases not matched to a gene: 6. CDR1 and CDR2 (germline): MNHEY, SMNVEV (reference sequence). DNA of the CDR3: TGTGCCAGCAGAAAGCGGGGGGTACCCAATGAGCAGTTCTTC. The encoded protein is CASRKRGVPNEQFF.

The V call is TRBV7-9, the J call TRBJ2-2, with 8 bases matching TRBD2. The CDR3 has 15 residues. Trimming cost V 4 bases and J 4 bases; bases outside gene matches: 5. Germline CDR1 and CDR2: SEHNR and FQNEAQ (reference sequence). CDR3 protein: CASSYSGIGTGELFF. The CDR3, as DNA: TGTGCCAGCAGCTATAGCGGGATCGGCACCGGGGAGCTGTTTTTT.

The V call is TRBV6-1, the J call TRBJ2-5, with D uncertain. Matching the DNA end better, TRBJ2-7 makes the J call doubtful. CDR1 and CDR2 from the germline V gene are MNHNS and SASEGT. The CDR3 consists of 11 residues. For the CDR3, the DNA is TGTGCCAGCAGTAACCTATACGAGCAGTACTTC. Its protein is CASSNLYEQYF.

The chain couples TRBV4-2 to TRBJ1-5; D not resolved. In germline, CDR1 is LGHNA, CDR2 YNFKEQ. CDR3 size: 13 residues. V was cut by 0 bases and J by 4 bases, with 4 bases left in between. The CDR3: CASSQDNNQPQHF. CDR3 nucleotide sequence: TGTGCCAGCAGCCAAGATAATAATCAGCCCCAGCATTTT.

The chain has TRBV4-1 and TRBJ1-2; a possible D gene is TRBD1 (6 bases). Trimming took 5 bases from V and 3 from J, leaving 16 bases between them. The CDR3 has 15 amino acids. Germline V gene lookup returns CDR1 MGHRA and CDR2 YSYEKL. CDR3 region: CASSARRGADYGYTF. The CDR3 DNA sequence: TGCGCCAGCAGCGCCAGGCGGGGGGCGGACTATGGCTACACCTTC.